Each of the 20 T cell receptor beta chains below was sequenced from the same sample in a study of blood T cells in healthy people across ages. A sample-barcoded 5' primer and a J-beta primer mix were used in a second PCR of about 6 to 12 cycles. TCRdb re-called the 5' RACE reads through MiXCR, storing one row per CDR3 protein. The sample shows 800,000 or so distinct CDR3 sequences, 35% to 50% of them seen only once. Sequenced material: blood. The receptors stem from an elderly man in good health.

As for this clonotype: A much larger clone lies one base from this, so it may be a read error. The gene calls are TRBV4-3 and TRBJ2-1; TRBD2 agrees at 9 bases. Looked up from germline, CDR1 is LGHNA and CDR2 is YSLEER. The CDR3 is 14 residues long. CDR3: CAGSQAGGRNEQFF. In nucleotides, the CDR3 is TGCGCCGGCAGCCAAGCGGGAGGTAGAAATGAGCAGTTCTTC.

The V gene is TRBV9, the J gene TRBJ2-1; TRBD2 is a possible D gene (6 bases). Germline assignment: CDR1 SGDLS and CDR2 YYNGEE. Trimming shortened V by 0 bases and J by 2 bases, and 9 bases separated the two germline ends. The CDR3 runs to 15 residues. DNA for the CDR3: TGTGCCAGCAGCGTAGGAGCGGGCCCCTACAATGAGCAGTTCTTC. Its translation: CASSVGAGPYNEQFF.

The CDR3 sequence is CASSWGQISGGYTF. As DNA, the CDR3 is TGTGCCAGCAGTTGGGGACAGATCTCAGGGGGCTACACCTTC. V usage is TRBV12-3 or TRBV12-4 and J usage is TRBJ1-2, with 7 bases matching TRBD1. The CDR3 contains 14 residues. J was trimmed by 8 bases and V by 4 bases; bases with no gene match: 10.

This rearrangement joins TRBV5-1 to TRBJ1-3; D unresolved. The V end lost 0 bases, the J end lost 4 bases, and 8 bases lay between the germline ends. Per the germline V gene, CDR1 is SGHRS and CDR2 is YFSETQ. The CDR3 runs to 14 residues. The CDR3 DNA follows: TGCGCCAGCAGCTTGGACCCCCTCGGAAACACCATATATTTT. Translating gives CASSLDPLGNTIYF.

This clonotype has just a few counts. The gene calls are TRBV11-1 and TRBJ2-3; D could derive from TRBD1 or TRBD2 (5 bases each). The CDR3 has 17 amino acids. CDR1 is SGHAT, CDR2 FQDESV, per germline (reference sequence). V lost 5 bases to trimming and J lost 3 bases, with 21 bases between them. CDR3: CASSHPTLGRDTDTQYF. CDR3 nucleotides: TGTGCCAGCAGCCACCCCACACTGGGACGTGATACAGATACGCAGTATTTT.

For this clonotype: Sequence at one end of the junction differs from germline and may be a read error. The rearrangement joins TRBV10-3 to TRBJ2-5; D perhaps matches TRBD2 (5 bases). This CDR3 is 13 amino acids long. Germline lookup yields CDR1 ENHRY and CDR2 SYGVKD. CDR3 DNA sequence: TGTTCCATCGGCTCGGGGTTCGGAGAGACCCAGTACTTC. Translating it yields CSIGSGFGETQYF.

This clonotype was detected only a few times. V usage is TRBV20-1 and J usage is TRBJ2-3; D perhaps matches TRBD1 (6 bases). The germline gives CDR1 DFQATT, CDR2 SNEGSKA (reference sequence). The CDR3 is 15 residues long. Trimming left V 2 bases short and J 0 bases short, with 12 bases between. DNA for the CDR3: TGCAGTGCTAGACCGGACAGAACTAGCACAGATACGCAGTATTTT. Its translation: CSARPDRTSTDTQYF.

This clonotype showed up many times. V is TRBV20-1 and J is TRBJ2-5; D gene uncertain. The CDR3 has 13 residues. The germline V gene encodes CDR1 DFQATT and CDR2 SNEGSKA (reference sequence). V lost 2 bases and J lost 0, with 7 bases in between. CDR3: CSARWQHQETQYF. The CDR3, as DNA: TGCAGTGCTAGATGGCAGCACCAAGAGACCCAGTACTTC.

The chain is built from TRBV6-1 and TRBJ2-3; the D is unclear. V gave up 3 bases and J gave up 0 bases, with 10 bases separating them. Germline CDR1 is MNHNS and CDR2 is SASEGT. The CDR3 is 15 residues long. In DNA form, the CDR3 reads TGTGCCAGCAGTGACTCGGCCGTCAGCACAGATACGCAGTATTTT. Its protein product is CASSDSAVSTDTQYF.

This clonotype was found a few times. V usage is TRBV5-1 and J usage is TRBJ2-1; 8 bases align to TRBD1. In germline, CDR1 is SGHRS, CDR2 YFSETQ. The CDR3 extends over 13 amino acids. Losses at the gene ends were 0 bases for V and 13 bases for J; bases not matched to a gene: 6. CDR3 DNA sequence: TGCGCCAGCAGCTTGGGGACAGGGAGCAATCAGTTCTTC. Translated: CASSLGTGSNQFF.

The chain has TRBV3-1 and TRBJ2-7; the D gene is possibly TRBD1 (5 bases). Trimming shortened V by 2 bases and J by 3 bases, and 14 bases separated the two germline ends. The germline V gene encodes CDR1 LGHDT and CDR2 YNNKEL (reference sequence). The CDR3 is 15 amino acids. The CDR3 protein is CASSQTAGPYYEQYF. The CDR3 nucleotides are TGTGCCAGCAGCCAAACGGCAGGGCCGTACTACGAGCAGTACTTC.

This clonotype showed up many times. The rearrangement uses TRBV28 and TRBJ2-7; D is ambiguous. The CDR3 extends over 14 amino acids. Germline V gives CDR1 MDHEN, CDR2 SYDVKM. V was pared by 6 bases and J by 2 bases, with 14 bases between. CDR3 loop: CASSSPGQAYEQYF. Here the CDR3 DNA reads TGTGCCAGCAGCTCCCCCGGGCAAGCCTACGAGCAGTACTTC.

The genes are TRBV6-5 and TRBJ2-5, with D maybe TRBD2 (5 bases). Germline CDR1 and CDR2: MNHEY and SVGAGI. CDR3 length equals 14 residues. V lost 7 bases to trimming and J lost 5 bases, with 17 bases between them. CDR3 bases: TGTGCCAGCAAAGCCCCCCTAGCCGGGGAGACCCAGTACTTC. It is translated as CASKAPLAGETQYF.

The CDR3 DNA reads TGCAGTGCTAGCACCGGGACCCTCCGTAACAACTATGGCTACACCTTC. Amino acid sequence: CSASTGTLRNNYGYTF. The chain carries TRBV20-1 and TRBJ1-2, with a weak D call TRBD1 (5 bases). This CDR3 is built from 16 residues. Germline CDR1 and CDR2: DFQATT and SNEGSKA (reference sequence). Trimming took off 3 bases at V and 2 bases at J, with 19 bases between the two ends.

V is TRBV20-1 and J is TRBJ2-3; a possible D gene is TRBD2 (5 bases). The CDR3 covers 11 residues. Germline V gives CDR1 DFQATT, CDR2 SNEGSKA (reference sequence). The V end was cut by 3 bases, the J end by 4 bases, with 5 bases between. The CDR3 DNA reads TGCAGTGCTAGGAGGGCAGATACGCAGTATTTT. Translating gives CSARRADTQYF.

The genes are TRBV20-1 and TRBJ2-4, with TRBD2 identical over 10 bases. This CDR3 has 16 residues. The junction had 18 bases not matched to a gene; V was cut back by 3 bases and J by 13 bases. CDR1 is DFQATT and CDR2 is SNEGSKA in the germline V gene (reference sequence). In DNA, the CDR3 is TGCAGTGCTAGCCCTCCGGGGGCTAGCGGGAGTAAAGAGCAGTACTTC. This codes for CSASPPGASGSKEQYF.

In the case of this clonotype: Germline and junction disagree at one end, which may indicate a read error. This chain connects TRBV7-7 to TRBJ2-1; no clear D. Per the germline V gene, CDR1 is SSHAT and CDR2 is FNYEAQ (reference sequence). The CDR3 length is 14 residues. This chain's CDR3 is CASSPNTAYNEQFF. The CDR3 DNA reads TGTGCTAGCAGCCCCAATACCGCCTACAATGAGCAGTTCTTC.

V usage is TRBV30 and J usage is TRBJ1-6; D gene ambiguous. V lost 0 bases and J lost 9, with 12 bases in between. CDR1 and CDR2 from the germline V gene are GTSNPN and SVGIG (reference sequence). The CDR3 extends over 14 amino acids. The CDR3 region is CAWSVGRSVSPLHF. CDR3 DNA: TGTGCCTGGAGTGTAGGCAGGTCGGTTTCACCCCTCCACTTT.

The sample holds one count of this clonotype. This chain links TRBV5-5 with TRBJ2-1, with D possibly called TRBD1 or TRBD2 (5 bases each). This CDR3 region has 16 residues. Trimming cost V 4 bases and J 0 bases, with 14 bases left between them. Germline CDR1 SGHKS, CDR2 YYEKEE (reference sequence). CDR3 nucleotides: TGTGCCAGCAGCCGAGACTGGGGGAGCTCCTACAATGAGCAGTTCTTC. Translation gives CASSRDWGSSYNEQFF. Full variable domain (remainder filled in from reference TRBV5-5 and TRBJ2-1): DAGVTQSPTHLIKTRGQQVTLRCSPISGHKSVSWYQQVLGQGPQFIFQYYEKEERGRGNFPDRFSARQFPNYSSELNVNALLLGDSALYLCASSRDWGSSYNEQFFGPGTRLTVL.

This clonotype came up once. Here the CDR3 DNA reads TGTGCCAGCAGTTACGACGACATTCAGTACTTC. Translated, it gives CASSYDDIQYF. The genes are TRBV6-5 and TRBJ2-5; D is unclear. TRBJ2-4 explains the end of the DNA better; the J call may be wrong. The CDR3 length is 11 residues. Looked up from germline, CDR1 is MNHEY and CDR2 is SVGAGI.